Following are 23 T cell receptor beta chains from one sample sequenced in a study of blood T cells in healthy people across ages. A J-beta primer mix and a sample-barcoded 5' primer were used in a second PCR of about 6 to 12 cycles. TCRdb fed the 5' RACE reads into MiXCR, producing one record per CDR3 protein. This sample carries approximately 1.5 million distinct CDR3 sequences, approximately 42% of them seen once, and the ten largest clones take under 5%. Sequenced input: blood. Source of these receptors: a woman under 30 in good health.

V is TRBV12-3 or TRBV12-4 and J is TRBJ2-1; a weak D match, TRBD1 (6 bases). This CDR3 has 15 residues. Trimming shortened V by 6 bases and J by 1 base, and 13 bases separated the two germline ends. CDR3 nucleotide sequence: TGTGCCAGCAGCTTCAGGGGTACTTCCTACAATGAGCAGTTCTTC. Translating it yields CASSFRGTSYNEQFF.

J is TRBJ1-1 and V is TRBV5-4; maybe TRBD1 (5 bases). Germline CDR1 is SGHNT and CDR2 is YYREEE (reference sequence). This CDR3 contains 14 residues. V was pared by 6 bases and J by 1 base, with 13 bases between. CDR3 DNA: TGTGCCAGCACAAAGGGGTCTGGGAACACTGAAGCTTTCTTT. Protein: CASTKGSGNTEAFF.

This rearrangement joins TRBV2 to TRBJ2-1; 7 nucleotides match TRBD1. The CDR3 is made up of 14 amino acids. V was pared by 11 bases and J by 6 bases, with 13 bases of the junction left unmatched. Germline CDR1 is SNHLY and CDR2 is FYNNEI. CDR3 nucleotides: TGTGCCGGTATCCGGGACAGTGCCTCCAATGAGCAGTTCTTC. Its protein product is CAGIRDSASNEQFF.

In its sample, this clonotype was seen a few times. The chain employs TRBV6-2 or TRBV6-3 and TRBJ2-5, with 9 bases lining up with TRBD1. Gene TRBJ2-7 matches the end of the DNA better, so the J call may be wrong. Germline V gives CDR1 MNHEY, CDR2 SVGEGT. CDR3 length: 13 residues. CDR3 residues: CASSSGDRVEQYF. CDR3 DNA: TGTGCCAGCAGTTCCGGGGACAGGGTCGAGCAGTACTTC.

This sequence joins TRBV29-1 and TRBJ2-1; 9 nucleotides match TRBD2. With 3 bases clipped from V and 9 bases from J, the junction kept 6 bases outside the gene matches. There are 13 residues in the CDR3. Per germline, CDR1 SQVTM and CDR2 ANQGSEA. The CDR3 DNA reads as TGCAGCGTTGACGAGCGGGAGGCTACTGAGCAGTTCTTC. Translating gives CSVDEREATEQFF.

The V gene is TRBV2, the J gene TRBJ2-3; D is unresolved. The CDR3 consists of 12 residues. CDR1 and CDR2 (germline): SNHLY, FYNNEI. V was clipped by 2 bases and J by 6 bases, with 6 bases between them. Here the CDR3 DNA reads TGTGCCAGCAGTGAATGGAGTGATACGCAGTATTTT. Encoded protein: CASSEWSDTQYF. Combining the CDR3 with reference TRBV2 and TRBJ2-3 gives the whole variable domain EPEVTQTPSHQVTQMGQEVILRCVPISNHLYFYWYRQILGQKVEFLVSFYNNEISEKSEIFDDQFSVERPDGSNFTLKIRSTKLEDSAMYFCASSEWSDTQYFGPGTRLTVL.

This clonotype was seen ten or more times. This rearrangement joins TRBV9 to TRBJ2-5; TRBD2 aligns across 8 bases. The germline V gene encodes CDR1 SGDLS and CDR2 YYNGEE. The CDR3 sequence is 16 residues long. V trimming: 4 bases; J trimming: 2 bases; junction bases outside the gene matches: 10. This CDR3 reads CASSPGGLARQETQYF. As DNA, the CDR3 is TGTGCCAGCAGCCCGGGCGGACTAGCCCGGCAAGAGACCCAGTACTTC.

This clonotype was counted a few times. The chain joins TRBV9 to TRBJ2-1; 9 nucleotides agree with TRBD2. Germline loops: CDR1 SGDLS, CDR2 YYNGEE. The CDR3 runs 13 residues. V lost 4 bases to trimming and J lost 10 bases; unmatched junction nucleotides: 6. The CDR3 loop is CASSSLAGVEQFF. In DNA form, the CDR3 reads TGTGCCAGCAGCTCTTTAGCGGGGGTAGAGCAGTTCTTC.

The CDR3 sequence: CSARSAGVLETQYF. DNA for the CDR3: TGCAGTGCTAGGAGTGCGGGCGTCCTAGAGACCCAGTACTTC. This rearrangement joins TRBV20-1 to TRBJ2-5; TRBD2 might be the D (5 bases). The V gene lost 3 bases and the J gene lost 4 bases, with 15 bases spanning the gap. The CDR3 has 14 amino acids. CDR1 and CDR2 (germline): DFQATT, SNEGSKA (reference sequence).

This chain joins TRBV7-9 and TRBJ1-1; no definite D call. Deletions cut 3 bases from V and 11 bases from J, with 10 bases between. The CDR3 consists of 11 residues. The germline gives CDR1 SEHNR, CDR2 FQNEAQ (reference sequence). CDR3 bases: TGTGCCAGCAGCTTGGACGCCAGGGCTTTCTTT. Protein product: CASSLDARAFF.

This clonotype showed up just once. The chain combines TRBV6-5 with TRBJ1-2; D is possibly TRBD1 (5 bases). Germline V gene lookup returns CDR1 MNHEY and CDR2 SVGAGI. The CDR3 extends over 13 amino acids. The ends were cut back, 2 bases at V and 8 bases at J, with 12 bases in the middle. Written as DNA, the CDR3 is TGTGCCAGCAGTTACAGTCGAGGGGAAGGCTACACCTTC. Encoded protein: CASSYSRGEGYTF.

The rearrangement joins TRBV20-1 to TRBJ2-1; D possibly corresponds to TRBD1 (5 bases). V was shortened by 3 bases and J by 7 bases, with 13 bases between the two germline ends. Germline CDR1 is DFQATT and CDR2 is SNEGSKA (reference sequence). The CDR3 sequence is 13 residues long. CDR3 loop: CSARDIKWNEQFF. The CDR3 region has the DNA TGCAGTGCTAGGGACATAAAGTGGAATGAGCAGTTCTTC.

V gene TRBV20-1 combines with J gene TRBJ2-3; 7 bases are a match to TRBD2. CDR3 length: 12 amino acids. Per germline, CDR1 DFQATT and CDR2 SNEGSKA (reference sequence). The CDR3 here is CSAGVSTDTQYF. The CDR3 coding sequence is TGCAGCGCGGGAGTTAGCACAGATACGCAGTATTTT.

On this clonotype itself: One junction end disagrees with the germline gene, perhaps due to a read error. The chain combines TRBV10-3 with TRBJ2-3, with a weak D call TRBD1 (6 bases). CDR3 length equals 15 residues. Germline lookup yields CDR1 ENHRY and CDR2 SYGVKD. CDR3 sequence reads: CAVSFYRASTDTQYF. For the CDR3, the DNA is TGTGCCGTCAGTTTCTACAGGGCATCCACAGATACGCAGTATTTT.

J is TRBJ1-1 and V is TRBV20-1; D not resolved. Germline CDR1 DFQATT, CDR2 SNEGSKA (reference sequence). V lost 7 bases to trimming and J lost 7 bases, with 10 bases between them. This CDR3 has 10 amino acids. The CDR3 sequence is CSVSEIEAFF. In nucleotides, the CDR3 is TGCAGTGTTTCCGAGATTGAAGCTTTCTTT.

This clonotype has only a few counts. This rearrangement joins TRBV2 to TRBJ1-1; perhaps TRBD1 as D (6 bases). This CDR3 region has 17 residues. Trimming shortened V by 5 bases and J by 7 bases, and 26 bases separated the two germline ends. The germline V gene encodes CDR1 SNHLY and CDR2 FYNNEI. In DNA, the CDR3 is TGTGCCAGCAGTAGTACCGGGACAACCCTCCGAACACTTGAAGCTTTCTTT. Translating it yields CASSSTGTTLRTLEAFF.

The chain carries TRBV20-1 and TRBJ2-1; D is possibly TRBD1 or TRBD2 (5 bases each). Matching the DNA end better, TRBJ2-7 makes the J call doubtful. Per the germline V gene, CDR1 is DFQATT and CDR2 is SNEGSKA (reference sequence). The CDR3 loop spans 14 amino acids. The CDR3 spells CSARDRDHYNGQYF. The CDR3 DNA follows: TGCAGTGCTAGGGATAGGGACCACTACAATGGGCAGTACTTC.

This clonotype was counted a few times. V gene TRBV20-1 combines with J gene TRBJ2-3, with 9 bases aligning to TRBD2. The CDR3 totals 13 residues. Germline V gene lookup returns CDR1 DFQATT and CDR2 SNEGSKA (reference sequence). The trim removed 6 bases at V and 6 bases at J, leaving 7 bases unmatched. This CDR3 reads CSAEGLATDTQYF. CDR3 DNA sequence: TGCAGTGCGGAGGGACTAGCCACGGATACGCAGTATTTT.

The chain links TRBV6-5 to TRBJ1-2; 9 bases are shared with TRBD1. After removal of 1 base from V and 1 base from J, the junction contained 4 bases not matched to a gene. Germline V gene lookup returns CDR1 MNHEY and CDR2 SVGAGI. The CDR3 contains 16 residues. CDR3 in DNA: TGTGCCAGCAGTTACTTCTCGGACAGGGGTAACTATGGCTACACCTTC. Translation gives CASSYFSDRGNYGYTF.

The chain employs TRBV9 and TRBJ2-1; 12 positions agree with TRBD2. The DNA matches TRBJ2-7 better at its end, which makes the J call doubtful. Germline V CDR1 and CDR2: SGDLS, YYNGEE. This CDR3 spans 15 amino acids. CDR3 sequence (DNA): TGTGCCTCGCGGTCTAGCGGGGGGGACTACAATGAGCAGTACTTC. This encodes CASRSSGGDYNEQYF.

V usage is TRBV7-8 and J usage is TRBJ1-5, with no clear D. The length of the CDR3 is 16 residues. The germline V and J ends were trimmed by 5 bases and 5 bases, with 19 bases remaining between them. Germline V gives CDR1 SGHVS, CDR2 FQNEAQ. The CDR3 sequence is CASSLGWTGRHQPQHF. CDR3 nucleotides: TGTGCCAGCAGCCTAGGGTGGACCGGGAGGCATCAGCCCCAGCATTTT.

This clonotype was observed a few times. The rearrangement links TRBV5-1 to TRBJ1-4; D perhaps matches TRBD1 (5 bases). This CDR3 has 16 residues. V was pared by 5 bases and J by 0 bases, with 14 bases between. Germline V lookup: CDR1 SGHRS, CDR2 YFSETQ. CDR3 amino acids: CASRLQLTATNEKLFF. CDR3 in DNA: TGCGCCAGCAGACTCCAACTGACAGCAACTAATGAAAAACTGTTTTTT. The full variable domain, in which reference TRBV5-1 and TRBJ1-4 provide the parts outside the CDR3, is KAGVTQTPRYLIKTRGQQVTLSCSPISGHRSVSWYQQTPGQGLQFLFEYFSETQRNKGNFPGRFSGRQFSNSRSEMNVSTLELGDSALYLCASRLQLTATNEKLFFGSGTQLSVL.

V gene TRBV4-1 combines with J gene TRBJ2-7; D not certain. The V gene's germline CDR1 is MGHRA and CDR2 YSYEKL. V gave up 1 base and J gave up 0 bases, with 4 bases separating them. The CDR3 totals 13 residues. CDR3 residues: CASSQAHSYEQYF. In DNA form, the CDR3 reads TGCGCCAGCAGCCAAGCCCACTCCTACGAGCAGTACTTC.